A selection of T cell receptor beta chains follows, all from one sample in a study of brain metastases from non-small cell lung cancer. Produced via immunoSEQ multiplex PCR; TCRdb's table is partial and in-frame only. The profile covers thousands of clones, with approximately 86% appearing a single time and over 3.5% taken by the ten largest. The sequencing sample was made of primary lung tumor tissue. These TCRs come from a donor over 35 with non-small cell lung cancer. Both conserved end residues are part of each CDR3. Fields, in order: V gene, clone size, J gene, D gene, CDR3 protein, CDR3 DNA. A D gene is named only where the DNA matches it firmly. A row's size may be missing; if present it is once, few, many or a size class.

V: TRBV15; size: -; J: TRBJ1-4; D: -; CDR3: CATSKQTNEKLFF; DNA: TGTGCCACCAGCAAACAGACTAATGAAAAACTGTTTTTT
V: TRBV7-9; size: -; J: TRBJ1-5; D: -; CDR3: CARGGQPQHF; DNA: TGTGCCAGGGGGGGTCAGCCCCAGCATTTT
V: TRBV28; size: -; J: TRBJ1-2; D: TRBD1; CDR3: CASSARTGSGYTF; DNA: TGTGCCAGCAGTGCCCGGACAGGGAGTGGCTACACCTTC
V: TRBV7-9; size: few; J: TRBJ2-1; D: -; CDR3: CASSLVVSNEQFF; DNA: TGTGCCAGCAGCTTAGTAGTGAGTAATGAGCAGTTCTTC
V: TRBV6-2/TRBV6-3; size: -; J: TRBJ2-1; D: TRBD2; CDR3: CASSPLRGTSGGNNEQFF; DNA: TGTGCCAGCAGTCCGCTCCGTGGGACTAGCGGGGGGAATAATGAGCAGTTCTTC
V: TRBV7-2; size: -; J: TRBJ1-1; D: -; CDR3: CANSFHRMNTEAFF; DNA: TGTGCCAACAGCTTCCACCGCATGAACACTGAAGCTTTCTTT
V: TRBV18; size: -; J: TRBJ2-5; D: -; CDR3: CASSGPWTETQYF; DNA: TGTGCCAGCTCCGGGCCCTGGACGGAGACCCAGTACTTC
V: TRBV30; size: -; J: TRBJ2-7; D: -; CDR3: CAWSGSKQYF; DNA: TGTGCCTGGAGTGGCAGCAAGCAGTACTTC
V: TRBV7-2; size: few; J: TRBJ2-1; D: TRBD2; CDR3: CASSPSGAPSYNEQFF; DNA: TGTGCCAGCAGCCCTAGCGGGGCGCCCTCCTACAATGAGCAGTTCTTC
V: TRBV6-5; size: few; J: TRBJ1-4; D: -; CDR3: CASSYSRGDEKLFF; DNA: TGTGCCAGCAGTTACTCGAGGGGGGATGAAAAACTGTTTTTT
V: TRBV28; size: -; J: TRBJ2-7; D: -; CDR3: CASSSTGTLTYEQYF; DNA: TGTGCCAGCAGTTCCACCGGGACACTCACCTACGAGCAGTACTTC
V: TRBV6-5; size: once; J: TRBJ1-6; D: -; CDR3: CASSASLRGDSPFHF; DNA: TGTGCCAGCAGCGCCTCACTGAGGGGGGATTCACCCTTCCACTTT
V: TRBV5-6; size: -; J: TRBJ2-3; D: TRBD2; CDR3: CASSFGGFADTQYF; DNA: TGTGCCAGCAGCTTCGGGGGGTTTGCAGATACGCAGTATTTT
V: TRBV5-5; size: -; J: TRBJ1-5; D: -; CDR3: CASSLAQFDQPQHF; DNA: TGTGCCAGCAGCTTGGCACAGTTTGATCAGCCCCAGCATTTT
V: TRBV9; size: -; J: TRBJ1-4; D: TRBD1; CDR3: CASSAGGTGVNEKLFF; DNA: TGTGCCAGCAGCGCGGGGGGGACAGGAGTAAATGAAAAACTGTTTTTT
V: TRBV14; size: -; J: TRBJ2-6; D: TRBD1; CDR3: CASSRGVWTGLSGANVLTF; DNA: TGTGCCAGCAGCCGGGGGGTCTGGACAGGGCTCTCTGGGGCCAACGTCCTGACTTTC
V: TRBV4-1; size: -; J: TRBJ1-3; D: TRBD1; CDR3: CASSQTGAGNTIYF; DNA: TGCGCCAGCAGCCAAACAGGGGCTGGAAACACCATATATTTT
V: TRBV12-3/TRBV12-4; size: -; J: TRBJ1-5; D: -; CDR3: CASSFRVSQPQHF; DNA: TGTGCCAGCAGTTTCCGGGTTAGTCAGCCCCAGCATTTT
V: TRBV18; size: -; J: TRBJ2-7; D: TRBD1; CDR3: CASSLGQVAYEQYF; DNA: TGTGCCAGCTCACTGGGACAGGTCGCCTACGAGCAGTACTTC
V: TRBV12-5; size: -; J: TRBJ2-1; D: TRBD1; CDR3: CASGPGTDTEQFF; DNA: TGTGCTAGTGGCCCAGGGACAGATACTGAGCAGTTCTTC
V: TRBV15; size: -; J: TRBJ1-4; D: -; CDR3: CATSDRAGDEKLFF; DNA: TGTGCCACCAGCGATCGGGCCGGAGATGAAAAACTGTTTTTT
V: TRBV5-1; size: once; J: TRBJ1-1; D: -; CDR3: CASSPFPNTEAFF; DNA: TGCGCTAGCAGCCCTTTCCCTAACACTGAAGCTTTCTTT
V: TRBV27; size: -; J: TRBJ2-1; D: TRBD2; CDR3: CASRALGSGRNEQFF; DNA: TGTGCCAGCAGGGCATTGGGTAGCGGGAGGAATGAGCAGTTCTTC
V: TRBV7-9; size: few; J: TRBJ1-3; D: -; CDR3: CASSRDTGNTIYF; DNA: TGTGCCAGCAGCCGGGACACTGGAAACACCATATATTTT
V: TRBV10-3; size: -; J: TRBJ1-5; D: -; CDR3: CAISESGDGGQPQHF; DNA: TGTGCCATCAGTGAGTCAGGGGATGGCGGTCAGCCCCAGCATTTT
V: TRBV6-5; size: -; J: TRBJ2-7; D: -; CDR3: CASRLGPLSYEQYF; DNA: TGTGCCAGCAGACTGGGACCGCTATCCTACGAGCAGTACTTC
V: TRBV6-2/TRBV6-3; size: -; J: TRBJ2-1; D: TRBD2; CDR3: CASSYLLAGDSEQFF; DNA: TGTGCCAGCAGTTATTTACTAGCGGGGGATTCTGAGCAGTTCTTC
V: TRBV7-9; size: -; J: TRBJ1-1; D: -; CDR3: CASSIASGLTNTEAFF; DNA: TGTGCCAGCAGTATAGCGTCGGGGCTAACGAACACTGAAGCTTTTTTT
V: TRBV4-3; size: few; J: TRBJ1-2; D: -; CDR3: CASSQGKGHDYGYTF; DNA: TGCGCCAGCAGCCAAGGAAAGGGACATGACTATGGCTACACCTTC
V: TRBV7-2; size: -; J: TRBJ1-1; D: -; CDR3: CASSLDGGGLEAFF; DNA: TGTGCCAGCAGCTTAGATGGCGGGGGACTTGAAGCTTTCTTT
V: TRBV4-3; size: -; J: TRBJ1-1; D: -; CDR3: CASSGRGRTEAFF; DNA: TGCGCCAGCAGCGGCAGAGGTAGGACCGAAGCTTTCTTT
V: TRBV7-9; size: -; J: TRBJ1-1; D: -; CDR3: CANSLTGASRGEAFF; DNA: TGTGCCAACAGCTTAACGGGGGCGTCGAGGGGTGAAGCTTTCTTT
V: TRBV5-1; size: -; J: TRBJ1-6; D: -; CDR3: CASSLALRDSPLHF; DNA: TGCGCCAGCAGCTTGGCCTTAAGAGATTCACCCCTCCACTTT
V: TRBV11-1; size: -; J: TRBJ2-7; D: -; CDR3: CASSPSRDKDYEQYF; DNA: TGTGCCAGCAGCCCCTCCCGGGACAAGGACTACGAGCAGTACTTC
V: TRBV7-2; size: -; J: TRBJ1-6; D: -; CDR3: CASSPRTGLNSPLHF; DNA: TGTGCCAGCAGCCCCAGAACAGGGCTGAATTCACCCCTCCACTTT
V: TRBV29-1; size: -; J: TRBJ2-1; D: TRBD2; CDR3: CSVEDLISGGREGYEQFF; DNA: TGCAGCGTTGAAGATCTTATTAGCGGCGGCAGGGAGGGTTATGAGCAGTTCTTC
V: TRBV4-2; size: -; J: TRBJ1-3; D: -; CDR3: CASSQDWGLVTPGNTIYF; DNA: TGTGCCAGCAGCCAAGATTGGGGACTTGTAACCCCTGGAAACACCATATATTTT
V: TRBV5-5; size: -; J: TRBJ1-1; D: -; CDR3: CASSLTNSAEAFF; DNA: TGTGCCAGCAGCTTGACGAACTCCGCTGAAGCTTTCTTT
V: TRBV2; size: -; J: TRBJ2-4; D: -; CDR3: CASSVTVLAKNIQYF; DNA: TGTGCCAGCAGTGTTACGGTCTTAGCCAAAAACATTCAGTACTTC
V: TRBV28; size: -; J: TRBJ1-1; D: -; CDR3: CASSLGKLTEAFF; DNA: TGTGCCAGCAGTTTAGGAAAATTAACTGAAGCTTTCTTT
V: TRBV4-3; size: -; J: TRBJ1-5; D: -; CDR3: CASSQAGTEPYQPQHF; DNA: TGCGCCAGCAGCCAAGCAGGGACCGAGCCTTATCAGCCCCAGCATTTT
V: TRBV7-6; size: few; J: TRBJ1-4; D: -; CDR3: CASSDARGKLFF; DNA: TGTGCCAGCAGCGACGCTCGAGGAAAACTGTTTTTT
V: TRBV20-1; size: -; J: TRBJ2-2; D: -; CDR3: CSASKLSTGELFF; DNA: TGCAGTGCTAGTAAGCTCTCCACCGGGGAGCTGTTTTTT
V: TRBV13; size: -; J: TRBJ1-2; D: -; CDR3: CASSLGGTGTRGYTF; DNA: TGTGCCAGCAGCTTAGGGGGTACCGGGACGCGAGGCTACACCTTC
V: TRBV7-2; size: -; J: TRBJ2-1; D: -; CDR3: CASSEGFSNEQFF; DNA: TGTGCCAGCAGCGAGGGTTTCAGCAATGAGCAGTTCTTC
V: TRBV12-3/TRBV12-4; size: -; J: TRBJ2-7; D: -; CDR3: CASSLAEGHEQYF; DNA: TGTGCCAGCAGTTTAGCGGAGGGCCACGAGCAGTACTTC
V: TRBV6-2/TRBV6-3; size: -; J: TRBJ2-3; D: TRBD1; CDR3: CASSYGEGAADTQYF; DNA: TGTGCCAGCAGTTACGGCGAGGGGGCTGCAGATACGCAGTATTTT
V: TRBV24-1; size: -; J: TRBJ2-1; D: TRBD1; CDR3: CATSDQQGASYNEQFF; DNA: TGTGCCACCAGTGACCAACAGGGGGCCTCCTACAATGAGCAGTTCTTC
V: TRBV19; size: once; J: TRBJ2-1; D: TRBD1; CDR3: CASSIWTGDNEQFF; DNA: TGTGCCAGTAGTATATGGACAGGGGACAATGAGCAGTTCTTC
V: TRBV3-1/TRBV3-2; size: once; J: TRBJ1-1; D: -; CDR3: CASSLQGWGTEAFF; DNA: TGTGCCAGCAGCCTCCAGGGGTGGGGCACTGAAGCTTTCTTT
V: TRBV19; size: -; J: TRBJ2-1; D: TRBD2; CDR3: CATSPPLLAGVYNEQFF; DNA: TGTGCCACATCCCCTCCGCTACTAGCGGGGGTATACAATGAGCAGTTCTTC
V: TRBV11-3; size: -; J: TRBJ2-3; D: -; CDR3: CASSLATGDTQYF; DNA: TGTGCCAGCAGCTTAGCGACTGGAGATACGCAGTATTTT